Included here is one TCR beta chain sequence, with context. These data come from a study of T cell responses to AZD1222 COVID-19 vaccine. Generated by immunoSEQ multiplex PCR, the TCRdb table keeps only in-frame clones and is missing some. Altogether about 100,000 clones are present, more than 85% being singletons, with the ten largest covering 5%. This material consisted of peripheral blood, taken on day 0 of AZD1222 vaccination. This sequence was found in an adult in good health.

The CDR3 spells CASSAGPNYGYTF. The CDR3 nucleotides read TGTGCCAGCAGTGCGGGACCCAACTATGGCTACACCTTC. V gene TRBV6-4 combines with J gene TRBJ1-2; possible D gene TRBD1, 5 bases. V was pared by 4 bases and J by 2 bases, with 8 bases between. The CDR3 extends over 13 amino acids. Germline lookup yields CDR1 MRHNA and CDR2 SNTAGT.